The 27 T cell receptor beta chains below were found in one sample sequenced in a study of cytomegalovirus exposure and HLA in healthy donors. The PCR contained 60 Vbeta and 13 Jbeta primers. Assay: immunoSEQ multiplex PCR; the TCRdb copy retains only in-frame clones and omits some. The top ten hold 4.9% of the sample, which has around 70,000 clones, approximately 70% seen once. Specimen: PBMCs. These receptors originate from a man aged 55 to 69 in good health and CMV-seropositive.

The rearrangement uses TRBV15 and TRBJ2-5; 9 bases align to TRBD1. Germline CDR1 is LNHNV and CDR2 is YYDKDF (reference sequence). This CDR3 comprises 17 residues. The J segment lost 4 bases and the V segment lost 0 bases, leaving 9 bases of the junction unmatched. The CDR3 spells CATSRDRGQGMVETQYF. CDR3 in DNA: TGTGCCACCAGCAGAGATCGGGGACAGGGAATGGTAGAGACCCAGTACTTC.

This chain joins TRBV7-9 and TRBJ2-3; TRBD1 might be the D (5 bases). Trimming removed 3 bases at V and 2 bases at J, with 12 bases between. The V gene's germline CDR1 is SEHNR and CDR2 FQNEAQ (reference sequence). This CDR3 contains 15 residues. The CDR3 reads CASSLRRGPTDTQYF. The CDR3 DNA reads TGTGCCAGCAGCTTGCGTAGGGGTCCCACAGATACGCAGTATTTT. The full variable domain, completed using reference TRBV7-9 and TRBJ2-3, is DTGVSQNPRHKITKRGQNVTFRCDPISEHNRLYWYRQTLGQGPEFLTYFQNEAQLEKSRLLSDRFSAERPKGSFSTLEIQRTEQGDSAMYLCASSLRRGPTDTQYFGPGTRLTVL.

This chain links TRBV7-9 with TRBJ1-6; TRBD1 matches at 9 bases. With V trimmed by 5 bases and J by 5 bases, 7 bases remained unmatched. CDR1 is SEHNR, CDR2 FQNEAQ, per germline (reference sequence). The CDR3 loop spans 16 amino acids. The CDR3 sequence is CASSPDGTGHNSPLHF. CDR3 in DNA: TGTGCCAGCAGCCCAGACGGGACAGGGCATAATTCACCCCTCCACTTT. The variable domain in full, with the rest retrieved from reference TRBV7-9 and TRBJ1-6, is DTGVSQNPRHKITKRGQNVTFRCDPISEHNRLYWYRQTLGQGPEFLTYFQNEAQLEKSRLLSDRFSAERPKGSFSTLEIQRTEQGDSAMYLCASSPDGTGHNSPLHFGNGTRLTVT.

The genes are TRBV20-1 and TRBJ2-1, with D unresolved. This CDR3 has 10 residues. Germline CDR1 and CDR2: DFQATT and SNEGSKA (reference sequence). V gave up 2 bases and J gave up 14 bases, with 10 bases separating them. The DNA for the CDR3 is TGCAGTGCTAGATCACACCGGGAGTTCTTC. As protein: CSARSHREFF.

CDR3 in DNA: TGCAGCCTTGTGGGCGACAGGCCCTACAATGAGCAGTTCTTC. As protein: CSLVGDRPYNEQFF. The chain links TRBV29-1 to TRBJ2-1, with a tentative D call TRBD1 (6 bases). The V gene lost 8 bases and the J gene lost 2 bases, with 16 bases spanning the gap. Germline V gene sequence: CDR1 SQVTM, CDR2 ANQGSEA. CDR3 size: 14 residues.

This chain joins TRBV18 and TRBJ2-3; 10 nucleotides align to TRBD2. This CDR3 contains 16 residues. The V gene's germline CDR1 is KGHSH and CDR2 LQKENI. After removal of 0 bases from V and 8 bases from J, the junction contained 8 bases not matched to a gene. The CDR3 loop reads CASSPPVKRGGGTQYF. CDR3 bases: TGTGCCAGCTCACCACCGGTAAAGCGGGGGGGCGGTACGCAGTATTTT. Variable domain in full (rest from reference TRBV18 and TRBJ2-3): NAGVMQNPRHLVRRRGQEARLRCSPMKGHSHVYWYRQLPEEGLKFMVYLQKENIIDESGMPKERFSAEFPKEGPSILRIQQVVRGDSAAYFCASSPPVKRGGGTQYFGPGTRLTVL.

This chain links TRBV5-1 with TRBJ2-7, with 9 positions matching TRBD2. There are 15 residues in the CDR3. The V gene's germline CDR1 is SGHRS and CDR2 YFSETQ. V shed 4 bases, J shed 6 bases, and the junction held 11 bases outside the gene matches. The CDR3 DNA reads TGCGCCAGCAGCCCGGGCGGGCGGGAGGGCCCCGAGCAGTACTTC. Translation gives CASSPGGREGPEQYF.

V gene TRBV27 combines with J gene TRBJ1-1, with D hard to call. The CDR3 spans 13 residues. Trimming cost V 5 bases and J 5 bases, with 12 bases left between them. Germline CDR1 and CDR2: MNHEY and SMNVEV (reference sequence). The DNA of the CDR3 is TGTGCCAGCAGTGAGGGCACCGGGACTGAAGCTTTCTTT. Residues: CASSEGTGTEAFF.

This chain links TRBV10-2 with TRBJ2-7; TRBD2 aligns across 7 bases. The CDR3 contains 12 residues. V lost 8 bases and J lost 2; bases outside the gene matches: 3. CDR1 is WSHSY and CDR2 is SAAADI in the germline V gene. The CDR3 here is CASVGTTYEQYF. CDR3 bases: TGCGCCAGCGTTGGGACTACCTACGAGCAGTACTTC.

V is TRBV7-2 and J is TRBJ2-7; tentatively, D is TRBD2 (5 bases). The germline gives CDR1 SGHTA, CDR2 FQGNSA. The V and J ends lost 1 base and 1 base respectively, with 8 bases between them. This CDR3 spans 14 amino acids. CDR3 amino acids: CASSLGRGSYEQYF. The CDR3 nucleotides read TGTGCCAGCAGCTTAGGAAGAGGGTCCTACGAGCAGTACTTC.

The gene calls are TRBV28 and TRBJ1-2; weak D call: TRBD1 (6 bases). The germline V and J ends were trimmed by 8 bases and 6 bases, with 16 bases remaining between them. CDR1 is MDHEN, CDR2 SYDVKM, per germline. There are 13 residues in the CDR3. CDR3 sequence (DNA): TGTGCCAGCCTACCCCAGGGGCTGGATGGCTACACCTTC. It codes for CASLPQGLDGYTF.

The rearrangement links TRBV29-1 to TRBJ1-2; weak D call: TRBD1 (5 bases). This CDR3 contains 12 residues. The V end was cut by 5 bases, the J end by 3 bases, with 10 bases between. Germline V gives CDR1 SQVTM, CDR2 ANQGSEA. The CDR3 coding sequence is TGCAGCGTTAGAGGACAAGACTATGGCTACACCTTC. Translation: CSVRGQDYGYTF.

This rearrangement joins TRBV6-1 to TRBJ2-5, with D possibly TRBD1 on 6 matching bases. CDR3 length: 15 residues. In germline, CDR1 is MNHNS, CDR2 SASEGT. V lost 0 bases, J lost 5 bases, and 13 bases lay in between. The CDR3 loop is CASSEANRAAETQYF. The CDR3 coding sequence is TGTGCCAGCAGTGAAGCTAACAGGGCAGCGGAGACCCAGTACTTC.

Here the CDR3 DNA reads TGTGCCAGCAGCTTGGAACTAGCGGGGCAAGAGACCCAGTACTTC. Amino acids: CASSLELAGQETQYF. The chain recombines TRBV5-4 with TRBJ2-5; 10 nucleotides match TRBD2. Losses at the gene ends were 0 bases for V and 2 bases for J; bases not matched to a gene: 1. The CDR3 is 15 residues long. Germline CDR1 SGHNT, CDR2 YYREEE (reference sequence).

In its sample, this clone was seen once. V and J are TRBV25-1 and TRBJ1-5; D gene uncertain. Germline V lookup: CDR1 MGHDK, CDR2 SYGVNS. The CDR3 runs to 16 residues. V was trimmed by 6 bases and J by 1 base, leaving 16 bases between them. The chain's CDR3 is CASRPAGTGSNQPQHF. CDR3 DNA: TGTGCCAGCAGGCCCGCCGGAACGGGAAGCAATCAGCCCCAGCATTTT.

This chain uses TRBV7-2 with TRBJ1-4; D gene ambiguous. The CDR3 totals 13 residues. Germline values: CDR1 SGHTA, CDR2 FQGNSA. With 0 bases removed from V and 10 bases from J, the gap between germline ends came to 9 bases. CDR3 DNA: TGTGCCAGCAGCTTAGCAGGGAGGGTAAAACTGTTTTTT. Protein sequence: CASSLAGRVKLFF. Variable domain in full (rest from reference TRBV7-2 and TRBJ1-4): GAGVSQSPSNKVTEKGKDVELRCDPISGHTALYWYRQSLGQGLEFLIYFQGNSAPDKSGLPSDRFSAERTGGSVSTLTIQRTQQEDSAVYLCASSLAGRVKLFFGSGTQLSVL.

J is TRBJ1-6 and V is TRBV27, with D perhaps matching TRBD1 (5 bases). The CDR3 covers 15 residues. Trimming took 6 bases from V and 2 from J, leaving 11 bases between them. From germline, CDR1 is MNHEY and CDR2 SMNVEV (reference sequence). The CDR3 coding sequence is TGTGCCAGCAGCTTCGGGGGTCCCTATAATTCACCCCTCCACTTT. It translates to CASSFGGPYNSPLHF.

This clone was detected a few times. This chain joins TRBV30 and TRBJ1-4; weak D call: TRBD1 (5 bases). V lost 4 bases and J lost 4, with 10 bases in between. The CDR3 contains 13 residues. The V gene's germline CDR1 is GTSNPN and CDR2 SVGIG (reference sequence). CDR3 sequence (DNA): TGTGCCTGGACTCAGGGATTTAATGAAAAACTGTTTTTT. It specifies CAWTQGFNEKLFF.

The CDR3 DNA reads TGTGCCAGCGAAGTGGGACTCTTATACTACGAGCAGTACTTC. It translates to CASEVGLLYYEQYF. The chain employs TRBV2 and TRBJ2-7; perhaps TRBD2 as D (6 bases). This CDR3 region has 14 residues. The V gene's germline CDR1 is SNHLY and CDR2 FYNNEI. The V and J ends lost 8 bases and 3 bases respectively, with 17 bases between them.

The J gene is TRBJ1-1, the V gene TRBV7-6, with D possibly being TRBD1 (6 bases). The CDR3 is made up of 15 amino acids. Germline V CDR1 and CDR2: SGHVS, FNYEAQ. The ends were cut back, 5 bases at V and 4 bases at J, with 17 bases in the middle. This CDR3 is CASSPRDISRTEAFF. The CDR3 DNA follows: TGTGCCAGCAGCCCCCGGGACATATCACGCACTGAAGCTTTCTTT.

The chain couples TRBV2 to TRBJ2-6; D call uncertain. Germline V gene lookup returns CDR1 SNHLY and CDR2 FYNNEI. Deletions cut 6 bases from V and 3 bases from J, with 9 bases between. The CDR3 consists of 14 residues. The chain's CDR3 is CASSQASGANVLTF. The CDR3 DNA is TGTGCCAGCAGCCAAGCAAGTGGGGCCAACGTCCTGACTTTC.

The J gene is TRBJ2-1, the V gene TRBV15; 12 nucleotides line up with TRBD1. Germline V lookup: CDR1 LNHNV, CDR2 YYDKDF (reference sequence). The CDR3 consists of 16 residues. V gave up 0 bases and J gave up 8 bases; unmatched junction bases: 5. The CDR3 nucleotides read TGTGCCACCAGCAGAGATGGGACAGGGGGCTGGGATGAGCAGTTCTTC. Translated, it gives CATSRDGTGGWDEQFF. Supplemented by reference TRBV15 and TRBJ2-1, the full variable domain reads DAMVIQNPRYQVTQFGKPVTLSCSQTLNHNVMYWYQQKSSQAPKLLFHYYDKDFNNEADTPDNFQSRRPNTSFCFLDIRSPGLGDTAMYLCATSRDGTGGWDEQFFGPGTRLTVL.

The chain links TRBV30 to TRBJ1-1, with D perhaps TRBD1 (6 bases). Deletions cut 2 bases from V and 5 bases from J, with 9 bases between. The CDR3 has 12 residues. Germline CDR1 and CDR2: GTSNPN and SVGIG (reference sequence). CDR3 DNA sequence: TGTGCCTGGAGTAACAGGGAAACTGAAGCTTTCTTT. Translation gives CAWSNRETEAFF.

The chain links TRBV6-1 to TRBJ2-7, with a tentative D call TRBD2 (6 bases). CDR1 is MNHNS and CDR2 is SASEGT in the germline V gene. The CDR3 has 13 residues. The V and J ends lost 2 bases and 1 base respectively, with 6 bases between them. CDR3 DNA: TGTGCCAGCAGTGAACGGGGGTCCTACGAGCAGTACTTC. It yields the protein CASSERGSYEQYF.

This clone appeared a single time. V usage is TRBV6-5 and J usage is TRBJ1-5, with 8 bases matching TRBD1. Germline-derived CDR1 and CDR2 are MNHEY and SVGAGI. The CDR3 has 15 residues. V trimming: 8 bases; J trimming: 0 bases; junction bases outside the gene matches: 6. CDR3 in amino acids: CASGQGAHSNQPQHF. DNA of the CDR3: TGTGCCAGCGGCCAGGGGGCACATAGCAATCAGCCCCAGCATTTT.

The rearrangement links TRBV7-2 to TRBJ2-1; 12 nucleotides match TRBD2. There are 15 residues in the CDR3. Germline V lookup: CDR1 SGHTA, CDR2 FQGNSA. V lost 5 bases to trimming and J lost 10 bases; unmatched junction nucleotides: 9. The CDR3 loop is CASSEASGGASEQFF. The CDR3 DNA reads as TGTGCCAGCAGCGAGGCTAGCGGGGGGGCCAGCGAGCAGTTCTTC.

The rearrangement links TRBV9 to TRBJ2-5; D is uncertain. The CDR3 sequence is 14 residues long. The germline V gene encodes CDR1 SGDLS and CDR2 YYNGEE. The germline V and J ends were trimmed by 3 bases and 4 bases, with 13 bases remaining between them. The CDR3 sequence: CASSGGSTSETQYF. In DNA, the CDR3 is TGTGCCAGCAGCGGCGGTTCCACCTCAGAGACCCAGTACTTC.